This T cell receptor (beta chain) was captured by sequencing in a study of CD8+CD57+ T cells in acquired aplastic anemia. Study-wide context: An average of roughly 2.9 ug of DNA was obtained from sorted CD4+ and CD8+ cells.

V lost 6 bases, J lost 5 bases, and 5 bases stayed unmatched. This CDR3 spans 13 amino acids. About this clonotype: What it binds is not known.

By flow cytometry, patients selected for sequencing had shown an expansion of CD8+CD57+ cells. Diagnosis of severe acquired aplastic anemia applied to all patients. At blood sampling, none of the patients had yet received therapy. It was genomic DNA that served as the template for profiling TCR beta VDJ and CDR3. In TCRdb, the reads were re-called with MiXCR into one record per CDR3 protein. The sample lists roughly 98,000 distinct CDR3 sequences, around 70% seen once, with approximately 60% in the top ten. General observations from the study: The same twenty-nine CD8+ CDR3 sequences occurred in patients and in controls.

This sequence was found in a human donor with aplastic anemia. This sequence joins TRBV12-3 or TRBV12-4 and TRBJ2-7; 9 nucleotides match TRBD2. The sample was sorted CD4+, CD8+, or CD8+CD57+ T cells (not recorded which) from PBMCs. As DNA, the CDR3 is TGTGCCAGCAGCCTCAGCGGGAGGAACGAGCAGTACTTC. It specifies CASSLSGRNEQYF.